This T cell receptor beta chain was obtained from a study of blood T cell repertoires in COVID-19. Study context: Specimens from acute and convalescent COVID-19 originated in the United States, Italy and Spain. T cells, B-cell-depleted T cells, or PBMCs provided the cDNA or gDNA that served as material.

The V gene's germline CDR1 is MNHEY and CDR2 SVGEGT. This CDR3 has 14 amino acids. V shed 6 bases and J shed 4 bases, with 16 bases lying between them. As processed by the authors: Estimated nucleated cell counts came from reference gene primer amplification. Profiled with immunoSEQ multiplex PCR; TCRdb holds only in-frame clones, not every one. That table furnishes V, J and clone size, whereas the DNA furnished D and trimming. The profile shows fewer than 60,000 clones, 80% to 90% of them singletons. This TCR was recovered from a human donor in a cohort sampled during active COVID-19. The rearrangement links TRBV6-2 or TRBV6-3 to TRBJ2-7, with D possibly matching TRBD1 (6 bases). The specimen sequenced was peripheral blood. CDR3 loop: CASSSPGVGYEQYF. DNA of the CDR3: TGTGCCAGCAGCTCCCCAGGGGTGGGGTACGAGCAGTACTTC.